Listed below are T cell receptor beta chains from one sample, sequenced in a study of vaccination and CD4 T cells after COVID-19. TCRdb itself ran the PCR reads through MiXCR, one entry per CDR3 protein. The table has around 19,000 distinct CDR3 sequences, 25% to 30% seen once. Antigens of these TCRs are unknown. The sample was cultured CD4+ T cells from blood. These receptors came from a human donor with COVID-19. The CDR3 runs from the conserved cysteine through the conserved F or W. Each record gives: CDR3 length, J gene, V gene, clone size, D gene, CDR3 protein, CDR3 DNA. The D gene is left open where the match is weak. Only some rows state a clone size, as once, few, many or a class for expanded clones.

>14|TRBJ2-3|TRBV6-1|-|-
CASTAGMSTDTQYF
TGTGCCAGCACGGCAGGGATGAGCACAGATACGCAGTATTTT
>17|TRBJ2-2|TRBV19|few|TRBD1
CASTPRGLNRNTGELFF
TGTGCCAGTACTCCCAGGGGGTTAAATCGGAACACCGGGGAGCTGTTTTTT
>19|TRBJ1-4|TRBV7-2|few|TRBD1
CASSLEDRGKLLSNEKLFF
TGTGCCAGCAGCTTAGAGGACAGGGGCAAGCTTTTGTCTAATGAAAAACTGTTTTTT
>16|TRBJ2-7|TRBV6-5|few|TRBD2
CASSYSGLAENYEQYF
TGTGCCAGCAGTTACTCGGGGCTAGCGGAGAACTACGAGCAGTACTTC
>17|TRBJ1-5|TRBV27|-|-
CASSPWRVKGGNQPQHF
TGTGCCAGCAGCCCTTGGAGAGTAAAGGGTGGCAATCAGCCCCAGCATTTT
>13|TRBJ2-2|TRBV7-3|-|-
CASSPTRTGELFF
TGTGCCAGCAGCCCCACTAGGACCGGGGAGCTGTTTTTT
>19|TRBJ2-5|TRBV7-3|once|TRBD2
CASSTTGGLAGELVKTQYF
TGTGCCAGCAGCACAACGGGTGGACTAGCGGGGGAACTCGTGAAGACCCAGTACTTC
>15|TRBJ1-1|TRBV7-8|few|-
CASSASGTANTEAFF
TGTGCCAGCAGCGCCAGCGGGACGGCGAACACTGAAGCTTTCTTT
>14|TRBJ2-1|TRBV7-8|-|-
CASSLAGTLGGQFF
TGTGCCAGCAGCTTGGCGGGGACCTTAGGGGGGCAGTTCTTC
>16|TRBJ1-1|TRBV6-1|-|TRBD1
CASSRRTGGGNTEAFF
TGTGCCAGCAGTCGACGGACAGGGGGCGGGAACACTGAAGCTTTCTTT
>14|TRBJ1-3|TRBV19|-|-
CASSFKSSGNTIYF
TGTGCCAGTAGTTTTAAGAGCTCTGGAAACACCATATATTTT
>14|TRBJ2-7|TRBV19|-|-
CASRERGNSYEQYF
TGTGCCAGTAGGGAGAGGGGTAACTCCTACGAGCAGTACTTC